These 12 T cell receptor beta chains were sequenced from one sample in a study of cytomegalovirus exposure and HLA in healthy donors. PCR primers comprised 60 Vbeta and 13 Jbeta primers. Libraries were prepared by immunoSEQ multiplex PCR; TCRdb keeps only in-frame clonotypes and omits some of them. This table holds over 200,000 clones, 70% to 85% found once. Material: PBMCs. The receptor source for this set is a woman between 35 and 50 years old in good health and CMV-seronegative.

V gene TRBV19 combines with J gene TRBJ1-5; D unresolved. The CDR3 loop spans 16 amino acids. Trimming took off 5 bases at V and 2 bases at J, with 16 bases between the two ends. Germline loops: CDR1 LNHDA, CDR2 SQIVND (reference sequence). In DNA form, the CDR3 reads TGTGCCAGTAGTCCAATGACAATGAGGGGCAATCAGCCCCAGCATTTT. Encoded protein: CASSPMTMRGNQPQHF.

This clone was seen just once. The rearrangement joins TRBV6-5 to TRBJ2-1; 9 bases are shared with TRBD2. Germline values: CDR1 MNHEY, CDR2 SVGAGI. V lost 6 bases and J lost 2; bases outside the gene matches: 5. This CDR3 comprises 15 residues. Here the CDR3 reads CASRTSGGTYNEQFF. The CDR3 DNA sequence: TGTGCCAGCAGGACAAGCGGGGGGACCTACAATGAGCAGTTCTTC.

The genes are TRBV27 and TRBJ1-5; possible D gene TRBD1, 6 bases. The CDR3 has 15 residues. The germline CDR1 and CDR2 sequences are MNHEY and SMNVEV (reference sequence). Trimming stripped 2 bases from V and 6 bases from J, with 14 bases between. This chain's CDR3 is CASSLMGHPLQPQHF. For the CDR3, the DNA is TGTGCCAGCAGTTTAATGGGACACCCTCTTCAGCCCCAGCATTTT.

The CDR3 loop is CARRGRDRGDQDTQYF. DNA of the CDR3: TGTGCCAGAAGGGGAAGGGACAGGGGGGATCAGGATACGCAGTATTTT. The chain uses TRBV5-3 and TRBJ2-3; 11 positions match TRBD1. TRBV5-3 is placed among ORFs of uncertain function. The trim removed 5 bases at V and 6 bases at J, leaving 11 bases unmatched. The CDR3 has 16 amino acids.

This rearrangement joins TRBV7-2 to TRBJ2-7, with TRBD1 identical over 7 bases. CDR1 is SGHTA, CDR2 FQGNSA, per germline. V shed 5 bases, J shed 5 bases, and the junction held 6 bases outside the gene matches. This CDR3 has 13 amino acids. The CDR3 nucleotides are TGTGCCAGCAGCCGAATTGACAGGGACGAGCAGTACTTC. Its translation: CASSRIDRDEQYF. Filled out from reference TRBV7-2 and TRBJ2-7, the complete variable domain reads GAGVSQSPSNKVTEKGKDVELRCDPISGHTALYWYRQSLGQGLEFLIYFQGNSAPDKSGLPSDRFSAERTGGSVSTLTIQRTQQEDSAVYLCASSRIDRDEQYFGPGTRLTVT.

About this clone itself: One end of the junction does not line up with germline, which may come from a read error. The rearrangement links TRBV6-1 to TRBJ1-1; D uncertain. CDR1 is MNHNS, CDR2 SASEGT, per germline. The CDR3 is made up of 11 amino acids. The CDR3 reads CASSEARKREF. DNA for the CDR3: TGTGCCAGCAGTGAAGCGCGCAAGCGGGAATTT.

The chain recombines TRBV6-5 with TRBJ1-1; TRBD1 might be the D (6 bases). Germline-derived CDR1 and CDR2 are MNHEY and SVGAGI. Trimming shortened V by 2 bases and J by 11 bases, and 15 bases separated the two germline ends. The CDR3 runs 13 residues. The CDR3 is CASSYRGGGEAFF. The CDR3 bases are TGTGCCAGCAGTTACCGGGGGGGCGGAGAGGCTTTCTTT.

The genes are TRBV7-9 and TRBJ2-2; 11 bases match TRBD2. The CDR3 has 15 amino acids. After removal of 3 bases from V and 10 bases from J, the junction contained 7 bases not matched to a gene. Germline V gene sequence: CDR1 SEHNR, CDR2 FQNEAQ (reference sequence). CDR3 protein: CASSFSGGAPAELFF. The CDR3 DNA follows: TGTGCCAGCAGCTTTAGCGGGGGGGCACCGGCGGAGCTGTTTTTT.

V is TRBV6-5 and J is TRBJ2-1; possible D gene TRBD1, 5 bases. CDR1 is MNHEY, CDR2 SVGAGI, per germline. The CDR3 runs to 15 residues. Trimming removed 6 bases from V and 9 bases from J, with 21 bases in between. CDR3 sequence (DNA): TGTGCCAGCAGGTCCCCTCGGGCAGGGAATAGTGAGCAGTTCTTC. Amino acids: CASRSPRAGNSEQFF.

The chain combines TRBV7-2 with TRBJ2-3, with D perhaps TRBD1 (5 bases). V dropped 2 bases and J dropped 4 bases, with 10 bases sitting between them. The CDR3 is made up of 14 amino acids. The germline V gene encodes CDR1 SGHTA and CDR2 FQGNSA. The CDR3 sequence is CASSLFQGPDTQYF. As DNA, the CDR3 is TGTGCCAGCAGCTTATTTCAGGGCCCAGATACGCAGTATTTT.

The chain carries TRBV28 and TRBJ2-1; 7 positions match TRBD2. The CDR3 is made up of 15 amino acids. Germline V gives CDR1 MDHEN, CDR2 SYDVKM. Trimming removed 6 bases from V and 3 bases from J; junction bases left unmatched: 8. The CDR3 DNA reads TGTGCCAGCAGGATTTCCGGGACTAACTACAATGAGCAGTTCTTC. This gives the protein CASRISGTNYNEQFF.

The rearrangement links TRBV5-1 to TRBJ1-1, with 7 bases fitting TRBD1. The CDR3 has 15 amino acids. With V trimmed by 9 bases and J by 0 bases, 11 bases remained unmatched. In germline, CDR1 is SGHRS, CDR2 YFSETQ. The CDR3 here is CATRGTASMNTEAFF. Here the CDR3 DNA reads TGCGCCACCAGGGGGACAGCCAGCATGAACACTGAAGCTTTCTTT.